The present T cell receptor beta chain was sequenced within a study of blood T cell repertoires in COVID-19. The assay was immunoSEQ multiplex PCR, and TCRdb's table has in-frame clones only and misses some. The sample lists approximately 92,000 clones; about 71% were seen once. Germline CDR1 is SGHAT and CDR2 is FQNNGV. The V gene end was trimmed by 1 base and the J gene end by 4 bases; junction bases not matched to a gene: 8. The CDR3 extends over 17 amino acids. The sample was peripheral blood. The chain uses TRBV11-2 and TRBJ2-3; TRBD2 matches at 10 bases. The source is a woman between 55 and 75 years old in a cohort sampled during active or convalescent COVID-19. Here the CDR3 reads CASSLVGLSGGADTQYF. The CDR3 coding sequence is TGTGCCAGCAGCTTAGTTGGACTAAGCGGGGGGGCAGATACGCAGTATTTT.